This entry is about one T cell receptor beta chain. Its target is not known. This entry comes from a study of shared clonotypes between healthy human individuals. Study in general: Plates per donor: three CD4 naive, three CD4 memory, two CD8 naive, one CD8 memory.

Adults of Caucasian background living in Nashville, Tennessee made up all donors. The CDR3 totals 15 residues. In germline, CDR1 is SGHTA, CDR2 FQGNSA. Trimming took 2 bases from V and 4 from J; bases not matched to a gene: 7. Study-level results: Among donors, clonotype sharing was expected to be affected by sequencing depth.

The assay was carried out at the deep level. Sequencing was performed with immunoSEQ multiplex PCR; in TCRdb, only in-frame clones are kept and a portion is missing. The sample has millions of clones, just over 90% seen once. Sequenced sample: naive CD4+ T cells from PBMCs. Subset: CD45RA+ positively selected. This receptor was obtained from a man younger than 35 in good health. Some clones in this sample may be carry-over from other donors' samples. V usage is TRBV7-2 and J usage is TRBJ2-5, with TRBD1 identical over 7 bases. The CDR3 coding sequence is TGTGCCAGCAGCTTATACAGGGGATCCATAGAGACCCAGTACTTC. It codes for CASSLYRGSIETQYF.